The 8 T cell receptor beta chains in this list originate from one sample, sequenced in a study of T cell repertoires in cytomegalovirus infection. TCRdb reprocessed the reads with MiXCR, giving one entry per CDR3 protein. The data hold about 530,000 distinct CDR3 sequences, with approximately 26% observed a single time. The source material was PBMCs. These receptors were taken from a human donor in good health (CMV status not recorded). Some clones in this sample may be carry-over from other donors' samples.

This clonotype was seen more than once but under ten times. The CDR3 loop is CASSSYSGTDTQYF. DNA of the CDR3: TGTGCCAGCAGCTCCTACTCAGGCACAGATACGCAGTATTTT. The rearrangement uses TRBV7-3 and TRBJ2-3; D is unclear. This CDR3 is 14 amino acids long. The ends were cut back, 4 bases at V and 1 base at J, with 9 bases in the middle. Germline CDR1 reads SGHTA; CDR2 reads FQGTGA.

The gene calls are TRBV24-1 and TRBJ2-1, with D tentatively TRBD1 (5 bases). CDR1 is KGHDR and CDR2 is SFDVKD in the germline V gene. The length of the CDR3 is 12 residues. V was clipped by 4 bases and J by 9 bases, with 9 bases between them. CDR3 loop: CATSDMGREQFF. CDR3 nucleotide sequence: TGTGCCACCAGTGACATGGGGCGTGAGCAGTTCTTC.

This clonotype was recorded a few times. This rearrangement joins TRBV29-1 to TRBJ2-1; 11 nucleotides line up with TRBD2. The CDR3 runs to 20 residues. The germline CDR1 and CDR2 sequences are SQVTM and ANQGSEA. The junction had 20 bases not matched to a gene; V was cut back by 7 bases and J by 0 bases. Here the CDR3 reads CSASGGASGRHSFSYNEQFF. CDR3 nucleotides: TGCAGCGCCTCCGGAGGGGCTAGCGGGAGGCACAGTTTCTCCTACAATGAGCAGTTCTTC.

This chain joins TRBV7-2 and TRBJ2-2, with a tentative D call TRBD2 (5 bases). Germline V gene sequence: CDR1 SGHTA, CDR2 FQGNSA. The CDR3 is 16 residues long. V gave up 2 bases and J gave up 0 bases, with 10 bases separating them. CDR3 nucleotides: TGTGCCAGCAGCTTAAGGACTCGTTCGAACACCGGGGAGCTGTTTTTT. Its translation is CASSLRTRSNTGELFF.

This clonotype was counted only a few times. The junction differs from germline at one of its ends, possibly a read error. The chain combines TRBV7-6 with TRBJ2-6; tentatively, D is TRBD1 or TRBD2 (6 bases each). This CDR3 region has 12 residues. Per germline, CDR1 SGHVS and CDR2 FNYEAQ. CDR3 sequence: CASSPEGDVLTF. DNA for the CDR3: TGTGCTAGCAGCCCGGAGGGGGACGTCCTGACTTTC.

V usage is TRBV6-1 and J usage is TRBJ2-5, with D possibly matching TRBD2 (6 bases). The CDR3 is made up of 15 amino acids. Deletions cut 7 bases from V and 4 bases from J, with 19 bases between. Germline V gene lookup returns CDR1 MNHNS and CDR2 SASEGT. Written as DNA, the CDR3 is TGTGCCAGCACCCCCCTTCGGGGGATCGGAGAGACCCAGTACTTC. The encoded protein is CASTPLRGIGETQYF.

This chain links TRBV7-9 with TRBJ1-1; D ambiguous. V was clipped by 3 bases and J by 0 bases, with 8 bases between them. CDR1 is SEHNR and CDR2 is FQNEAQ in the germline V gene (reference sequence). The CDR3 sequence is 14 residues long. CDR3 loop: CASSFKSMNTEAFF. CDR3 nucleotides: TGTGCCAGCAGCTTCAAATCAATGAACACTGAAGCTTTCTTT.

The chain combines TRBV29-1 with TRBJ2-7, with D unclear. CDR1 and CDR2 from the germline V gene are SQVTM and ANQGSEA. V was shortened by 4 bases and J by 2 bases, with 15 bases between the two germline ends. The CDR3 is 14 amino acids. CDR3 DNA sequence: TGCAGCGTTGTAGATTCCAGGAACGCCTACGAGCAGTACTTC. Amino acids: CSVVDSRNAYEQYF.